This T cell receptor beta chain was observed in a study of regulatory T cells in long-lasting Graves disease. Whole-study results and caveats: Rather than thyroid tissue, only peripheral blood underwent study.

For TCR beta, libraries came from iRepertoire HTBI primers and Arm-PCR of CDR3 regions. MiXCR, applied by TCRdb to the multiplex PCR reads, yields one record per CDR3 protein. The sample carries around 460,000 distinct CDR3 sequences, 20% to 25% recorded once. Time point of the sample: persistent/refractory GD, antithyroid drugs over 5 years with positive TRAb. PBMC-derived RNA was used for the TCR library. The CDR3 has 15 residues. Germline-derived CDR1 and CDR2 are SEHNR and FQNEAQ (reference sequence). V was clipped by 2 bases and J by 7 bases, with 12 bases between them. Note on this clonotype: The antigen remains undetermined.

The sample in question was peripheral blood mononuclear cells (PBMCs), obtained when the disease was refractory, from a patient treated with antithyroid drugs. The V and J genes are TRBV7-9 and TRBJ1-6; no clear D gene. The clonotype was recovered from a female donor with Graves disease. CDR3 protein: CASSLFRRANSPLHF. CDR3 nucleotides: TGTGCCAGCAGCTTATTCCGCAGAGCCAATTCACCCCTCCACTTT. The whole variable domain, remainder taken from reference TRBV7-9 and TRBJ1-6, is DTGVSQNPRHKITKRGQNVTFRCDPISEHNRLYWYRQTLGQGPEFLTYFQNEAQLEKSRLLSDRFSAERPKGSFSTLEIQRTEQGDSAMYLCASSLFRRANSPLHFGNGTRLTVT.